This passage covers 21 T cell receptor beta chains from one sample sequenced in a study of CD8 T cells in Susac syndrome. When the RNA was reverse transcribed, random hexamers were used with an input of 0.5 to 1 ug. One entry per CDR3 protein, called by TCRdb with MiXCR from the immunoSEQ multiplex PCR reads. Found here are approximately 170,000 distinct CDR3 sequences, about 92% of them singletons; the top ten hold 0.065% to 0.1%. Sequencing was carried out using CD4+ T cells from PBMCs. These receptors originate from a human donor in good health.

V gene TRBV30 combines with J gene TRBJ1-1, with 8 bases aligning to TRBD1. CDR1 GTSNPN and CDR2 SVGIG come from the germline V gene (reference sequence). The CDR3 is 14 residues long. The V and J ends lost 1 base and 5 bases, in that order; junction bases with no gene match: 6. The CDR3 DNA sequence: TGTGCCTGGAGTGCCGACAGGGGTCCTACTGAAGCTTTCTTT. This translates into CAWSADRGPTEAFF.

The V and J genes are TRBV2 and TRBJ1-5, with TRBD1 matching over 9 bases. With 6 bases clipped from V and 0 bases from J, the junction kept 6 bases outside the gene matches. This CDR3 region has 16 residues. Germline V lookup: CDR1 SNHLY, CDR2 FYNNEI. The DNA of the CDR3 is TGTGCCAGCAGCGGGACAGGGTGGTATAGCAATCAGCCCCAGCATTTT. This sequence encodes CASSGTGWYSNQPQHF.

This CDR3 reads CSVVGVAGGSGNTIYF. The CDR3 DNA follows: TGCAGCGTTGTCGGGGTGGCTGGTGGCTCTGGAAACACCATATATTTT. The chain links TRBV29-1 to TRBJ1-3; D remains ambiguous. Trimming pared 4 bases from V and 0 bases from J, leaving 16 bases between. Germline V gene sequence: CDR1 SQVTM, CDR2 ANQGSEA. The CDR3 is made up of 16 amino acids.

The V call is TRBV5-1, the J call TRBJ2-5, with 11 bases aligning to TRBD1. From germline, CDR1 is SGHRS and CDR2 YFSETQ. With 4 bases clipped from V and 4 bases from J, the junction kept 3 bases outside the gene matches. The CDR3 totals 14 residues. Here the CDR3 reads CASSRTGGRETQYF. CDR3 nucleotides: TGCGCCAGCAGCAGGACAGGGGGCAGAGAGACCCAGTACTTC.

The genes are TRBV3-1 and TRBJ2-4; D is ambiguous. The germline V gene has CDR1 LGHDT and CDR2 YNNKEL (reference sequence). The V gene lost 8 bases and the J gene lost 2 bases, with 7 bases spanning the gap. The CDR3 covers 12 residues. The CDR3, as DNA: TGTGCCAGCGCCGCGTCCAAAAACATTCAGTACTTC. Translation gives CASAASKNIQYF.

The rearrangement uses TRBV7-2 and TRBJ1-2, with TRBD1 matching over 7 bases. The CDR3 is made up of 15 amino acids. Germline CDR1 is SGHTA and CDR2 is FQGNSA. J was trimmed by 4 bases and V by 3 bases; bases with no gene match: 8. CDR3 coding DNA: TGTGCCAGCAGCTTGCGACAGGGACCTACCTATGGCTACACCTTC. Protein product: CASSLRQGPTYGYTF. The entire variable domain, with the rest obtained from reference TRBV7-2 and TRBJ1-2, is as follows: GAGVSQSPSNKVTEKGKDVELRCDPISGHTALYWYRQSLGQGLEFLIYFQGNSAPDKSGLPSDRFSAERTGGSVSTLTIQRTQQEDSAVYLCASSLRQGPTYGYTFGSGTRLTVV.

This sequence joins TRBV29-1 and TRBJ2-5; TRBD2 agrees at 10 bases. Germline trimming cut 4 bases from V and 10 bases from J; bases unmatched to any gene: 15. The germline gives CDR1 SQVTM, CDR2 ANQGSEA. The CDR3 length is 15 residues. The CDR3, as DNA: TGCAGCGTTGGAACGCCCAGCGGGGGGGCCTCACTCCAGTACTTC. Translating gives CSVGTPSGGASLQYF.

The rearrangement links TRBV4-3 to TRBJ1-4, with TRBD1 as a possible D gene (6 bases). Germline assignment: CDR1 LGHNA and CDR2 YSLEER. Between the trimmed V and J ends, which lost 4 bases and 7 bases, there was a span of 16 bases. This CDR3 is built from 15 residues. The CDR3 DNA sequence: TGCGCCAGCAGCCCGACGGGGGGGCTTGCTGAAAAACTGTTTTTT. This translates into CASSPTGGLAEKLFF.

This chain links TRBV20-1 with TRBJ2-6; D is ambiguous. Germline V gives CDR1 DFQATT, CDR2 SNEGSKA (reference sequence). V shed 0 bases and J shed 0 bases, with 6 bases lying between them. The CDR3 is 15 residues long. The CDR3 is CSARDRTSGANVLTF. The CDR3 coding sequence is TGCAGTGCTAGAGATCGGACCTCTGGGGCCAACGTCCTGACTTTC.

This clonotype was found once. The chain links TRBV19 to TRBJ2-3, with D unclear. The CDR3 totals 12 residues. Germline lookup yields CDR1 LNHDA and CDR2 SQIVND (reference sequence). The V gene lost 6 bases and the J gene lost 5 bases, with 9 bases spanning the gap. The DNA of the CDR3 is TGTGCCAGTAGGATTTCGGGAGATACGCAGTATTTT. Protein sequence: CASRISGDTQYF.

V and J are TRBV18 and TRBJ2-5; D is perhaps TRBD1 (5 bases). V was cut by 6 bases and J by 1 base, with 15 bases left in between. The germline CDR1 and CDR2 sequences are KGHSH and LQKENI. This CDR3 comprises 15 residues. The CDR3 coding sequence is TGTGCCAGCTCGCCGACCGCAGGGTTCCAAGAGACCCAGTACTTC. This encodes CASSPTAGFQETQYF.

The CDR3 spells CASSRGTGGDTGYTF. The CDR3 DNA follows: TGTGCCAGCAGCCGCGGGACAGGGGGCGATACTGGCTACACCTTC. The chain uses TRBV6-2 or TRBV6-3 and TRBJ1-2, with TRBD1 identical over 12 bases. Germline assignment: CDR1 MNHEY and CDR2 SVGEGT. The CDR3 totals 15 residues. Unmatched junction bases numbered 9, after V lost 6 bases and J lost 7 bases.

The chain employs TRBV5-6 and TRBJ2-7, with D maybe TRBD2 (6 bases). The CDR3 is 17 residues long. V was clipped by 3 bases and J by 3 bases, with 22 bases between them. CDR1 and CDR2 from the germline V gene are SGHDT and YYEEEE. CDR3 loop: CASSSPGGAGGNYEQYF. Here the CDR3 DNA reads TGTGCCAGCAGCTCCCCCGGAGGGGCAGGCGGAAACTACGAGCAGTACTTC.

The J gene is TRBJ1-5, the V gene TRBV7-8, with a possible D match to TRBD1 (6 bases). This CDR3 spans 16 amino acids. From germline, CDR1 is SGHVS and CDR2 FQNEAQ. V dropped 5 bases and J dropped 2 bases, with 16 bases sitting between them. CDR3 region: CASSRQARGGNQPQHF. The CDR3 DNA follows: TGTGCCAGCAGCCGCCAGGCCAGGGGTGGCAATCAGCCCCAGCATTTT.

V is TRBV5-1 and J is TRBJ2-2; 7 bases are shared with TRBD2. There are 14 residues in the CDR3. V was pared by 4 bases and J by 6 bases, with 6 bases of the junction left unmatched. Germline CDR1 reads SGHRS; CDR2 reads YFSETQ. The DNA for the CDR3 is TGCGCCAGCAGCGCTTGGGCGGGAGCCGGGGAGCTGTTTTTT. It encodes CASSAWAGAGELFF.

In DNA, the CDR3 is TGTGCCAGCAGCTTAGCAGAGGGACTAGCGGGGAAGTACGAGCAGTACTTC. It yields the protein CASSLAEGLAGKYEQYF. This chain uses TRBV7-2 with TRBJ2-7, with 13 bases lining up with TRBD2. With 0 bases clipped from V and 4 bases from J, the junction kept 6 bases outside the gene matches. The CDR3 consists of 17 residues. Looked up from germline, CDR1 is SGHTA and CDR2 is FQGNSA.

The chain links TRBV24-1 to TRBJ1-4; D is undetermined. Trimming shortened V by 3 bases and J by 8 bases, and 12 bases separated the two germline ends. CDR1 KGHDR and CDR2 SFDVKD come from the germline V gene. The CDR3 spans 14 residues. The CDR3 bases are TGTGCCACCAGTGATGGCACGCGGAGCGAAAAACTGTTTTTT. It encodes CATSDGTRSEKLFF.

J is TRBJ2-7 and V is TRBV28; possibly TRBD1 or TRBD2 for D (5 bases each). The germline V gene has CDR1 MDHEN and CDR2 SYDVKM. V was pared by 5 bases and J by 2 bases, with 16 bases between. There are 15 residues in the CDR3. CDR3 amino acids: CASSHAGTGTYEQYF. CDR3 DNA: TGTGCCAGCAGTCACGCCGGGACGGGGACCTACGAGCAGTACTTC.

This clonotype appeared once. The chain recombines TRBV7-8 with TRBJ1-4, with D possibly TRBD1 on 5 matching bases. V lost 2 bases to trimming and J lost 8 bases, with 15 bases between them. The CDR3 is 15 residues long. Germline assignment: CDR1 SGHVS and CDR2 FQNEAQ. The CDR3: CASSLFSGLGEKLFF. The CDR3 nucleotides are TGTGCCAGCAGCTTATTTTCAGGGCTGGGGGAAAAACTGTTTTTT. Using reference TRBV7-8 and TRBJ1-4 for the parts outside the CDR3, the full variable domain is GAGVSQSPRYKVAKRGQDVALRCDPISGHVSLFWYQQALGQGPEFLTYFQNEAQLDKSGLPSDRFFAERPEGSVSTLKIQRTQQEDSAVYLCASSLFSGLGEKLFFGSGTQLSVL.

The chain employs TRBV24-1 and TRBJ2-5, with a possible D match to TRBD1 (6 bases). The CDR3 totals 14 residues. Germline CDR1 KGHDR, CDR2 SFDVKD. V lost 2 bases to trimming and J lost 3 bases, with 9 bases between them. The CDR3 sequence is CATSDSNREETQYF. For the CDR3, the DNA is TGTGCCACCAGTGATTCTAACAGGGAAGAGACCCAGTACTTC.

The CDR3 nucleotides read TGTGCCAGCAGTTACTGGGCAGGACTCCAGCCCCAGCATTTT. Its protein product is CASSYWAGLQPQHF. J is TRBJ1-5 and V is TRBV6-2 or TRBV6-3; D is uncertain. Per the germline V gene, CDR1 is MNHEY and CDR2 is SVGEGT. This CDR3 has 14 amino acids. V dropped 1 base and J dropped 7 bases, with 11 bases sitting between them.